Listed here is a single TCR beta chain. The CDR3 is made up of 17 amino acids. The V segment lost 7 bases and the J segment 1 base; nucleotides outside the gene matches: 7. In germline, CDR1 is SGHRS, CDR2 YFSETQ. These data originate in a study of cytomegalovirus exposure and HLA in healthy donors. Study-wide context: Most genotyped donors, over 70% of 350 to 500, had Caucasian-associated genetic ancestry.

This PCR relied on a set of 60 Vbeta primers and 13 Jbeta primers. Original analysis: An analysis that came later counted roughly 80 million unique TCR beta chains, approximately 12 million shared. This table comes from immunoSEQ multiplex PCR, and its TCRdb copy is limited to in-frame clones, with some not included. V and J calls and clone size come straight from that table; D and trimming were deduced from the DNA. The sample holds hundreds of thousands of clones, around nine tenths seen once. V gene TRBV5-1 combines with J gene TRBJ2-3, with 15 bases that match TRBD2. The TCR comes from a woman aged 18-29 years in good health and CMV-seronegative. Sequencing was carried out using PBMCs. The chain's CDR3 is CASERTSGGAGTDTQYF. As DNA, the CDR3 is TGCGCCAGCGAAAGGACTAGCGGGGGGGCCGGCACAGATACGCAGTATTTT.